What follows are 24 T cell receptor beta chains derived from one specimen sequenced in a study of tissue T cells after allogeneic stem cell transplantation. Data came from immunoSEQ multiplex PCR; TCRdb stores just in-frame clones and leaves some out. The profile shows some 24,000 clones, 73% of them singletons. The sample in question was tissue from the ileum, obtained at autopsy. All receptors derive from a female donor older than 55 with lung cancer.

The chain is built from TRBV7-6 and TRBJ2-5, with D maybe TRBD2 (7 bases). CDR1 SGHVS and CDR2 FNYEAQ come from the germline V gene. This CDR3 spans 16 amino acids. The V end lost 5 bases, the J end lost 5 bases, and 21 bases lay between the germline ends. CDR3 sequence (DNA): TGTGCCAGCAGCCCCCTCGGGGGGCAGGACATGGAGACCCAGTACTTC. Residues: CASSPLGGQDMETQYF.

The chain employs TRBV30 and TRBJ2-3, with 7 nucleotides matching TRBD2. Germline assignment: CDR1 GTSNPN and CDR2 SVGIG (reference sequence). V shed 1 base, J shed 1 base, and the junction held 5 bases outside the gene matches. The CDR3 is 15 residues long. As DNA, the CDR3 is TGTGCCTGGAGTGGCCGCGGGGGAGGCACAGATACGCAGTATTTT. Protein: CAWSGRGGGTDTQYF.

This clone was seen a few times. The V call is TRBV10-3, the J call TRBJ2-1; D is unclear. Germline V gene sequence: CDR1 ENHRY, CDR2 SYGVKD. Trimming removed 6 bases at V and 8 bases at J, with 20 bases between. CDR3 length: 15 residues. The CDR3 sequence: CAIRKKDEPYHEQFF. CDR3 nucleotide sequence: TGTGCCATCAGGAAAAAGGACGAGCCTTATCATGAGCAGTTCTTC.

The chain is built from TRBV5-1 and TRBJ2-3, with D perhaps TRBD2 (6 bases). Germline V gives CDR1 SGHRS, CDR2 YFSETQ. Between the trimmed V and J ends, which lost 4 bases and 6 bases, there was a span of 15 bases. The CDR3 contains 14 residues. This CDR3 is CASSLGGVEDTQYF. The CDR3 coding sequence is TGCGCCAGCAGCCTGGGCGGGGTAGAGGATACGCAGTATTTT.

The J gene is TRBJ2-7, the V gene TRBV24-1; possibly TRBD2 for D (5 bases). Germline CDR1 KGHDR, CDR2 SFDVKD. The CDR3 has 14 residues. Trimming took off 1 base at V and 2 bases at J, with 8 bases between the two ends. CDR3 DNA: TGTGCCACCAGTGATTTTAGAGGGCCCTACGAGCAGTACTTC. This codes for CATSDFRGPYEQYF.

V and J are TRBV18 and TRBJ2-5; TRBD1 might be the D (5 bases). V was cut by 3 bases and J by 0 bases, with 23 bases left in between. Per germline, CDR1 KGHSH and CDR2 LQKENI. This CDR3 contains 19 residues. The CDR3 region is CASSPDGHRMSADQETQYF. The CDR3 region has the DNA TGTGCCAGCTCACCTGACGGACACCGGATGTCGGCGGACCAAGAGACCCAGTACTTC.

The chain is built from TRBV10-2 and TRBJ2-7; TRBD1 is a possible D gene (6 bases). V was pared by 6 bases and J by 1 base, with 10 bases between. CDR3 size: 13 residues. Germline CDR1 WSHSY, CDR2 SAAADI. The DNA for the CDR3 is TGCGCCAGCAGAAAACAGGGTTCCTACGAGCAGTACTTC. This codes for CASRKQGSYEQYF.

V usage is TRBV6-5 and J usage is TRBJ2-7; D gene uncertain. The ends were cut back, 0 bases at V and 5 bases at J, with 2 bases in the middle. CDR3 length equals 11 residues. Looked up from germline, CDR1 is MNHEY and CDR2 is SVGAGI. CDR3 residues: CASSYSHEQYF. In nucleotides, the CDR3 is TGTGCCAGCAGTTACTCTCACGAGCAGTACTTC.

The V call is TRBV7-2, the J call TRBJ2-3, with D perhaps matching TRBD1 (6 bases). This CDR3 comprises 15 residues. The V end lost 2 bases, the J end lost 4 bases, and 13 bases lay between the germline ends. Germline assignment: CDR1 SGHTA and CDR2 FQGNSA. The CDR3 is CASSLKQGWADTQYF. The CDR3 bases are TGTGCCAGCAGCTTAAAACAGGGCTGGGCAGATACGCAGTATTTT.

V gene TRBV10-3 combines with J gene TRBJ2-1, with a possible D match to TRBD1 (5 bases). Trimming stripped 5 bases from V and 8 bases from J, with 10 bases between. CDR1 and CDR2 from the germline V gene are ENHRY and SYGVKD. CDR3 length: 12 residues. This CDR3 is CAISPLGDEQFF. The CDR3 DNA is TGTGCCATCAGTCCTCTAGGGGATGAGCAGTTCTTC.

The chain recombines TRBV7-9 with TRBJ1-2; a possible D gene is TRBD1 (5 bases). Trimming took off 1 base at V and 4 bases at J, with 10 bases between the two ends. The CDR3 contains 14 residues. The germline gives CDR1 SEHNR, CDR2 FQNEAQ (reference sequence). In DNA, the CDR3 is TGTGCCAGCAGCTTAGGGGAGGGGCCCTATGGCTACACCTTC. Amino acids: CASSLGEGPYGYTF.

The chain recombines TRBV28 with TRBJ1-2; D is undetermined. Germline CDR1 is MDHEN and CDR2 is SYDVKM. This CDR3 comprises 14 residues. V was trimmed by 7 bases and J by 4 bases, leaving 16 bases between them. The CDR3 nucleotides read TGTGCCAGCAAAGGTCCCCTCGCCGGCTATGGCTACACCTTC. Translated, it gives CASKGPLAGYGYTF.

This clone has just a few counts. The V gene is TRBV7-9, the J gene TRBJ2-2; D is unresolved. CDR1 and CDR2 (germline): SEHNR, FQNEAQ (reference sequence). The CDR3 is 19 amino acids. V was pared by 0 bases and J by 0 bases, with 17 bases between. CDR3 DNA: TGTGCCAGCAGCTTAGCTCGGGCCTCCATAGAACCGAACACCGGGGAGCTGTTTTTT. This encodes CASSLARASIEPNTGELFF.

V is TRBV4-2 and J is TRBJ1-1; D is perhaps TRBD1 (6 bases). This CDR3 spans 16 amino acids. CDR1 and CDR2 from the germline V gene are LGHNA and YNFKEQ. V was pared by 4 bases and J by 0 bases, with 15 bases between. The CDR3, as DNA: TGTGCCAGCAGCCCTGTAGGGGGGGAAGTGAACACTGAAGCTTTCTTT. Its protein is CASSPVGGEVNTEAFF.

The genes are TRBV7-8 and TRBJ2-2; 13 nucleotides align to TRBD2. Germline-derived CDR1 and CDR2 are SGHVS and FQNEAQ. J was trimmed by 6 bases and V by 1 base; bases with no gene match: 8. The CDR3 has 18 amino acids. The CDR3 DNA reads as TGTGCCAGCAGCTTAGGACGAACTAGCGGGAGGGCCGCCGGGGAGCTGTTTTTT. The encoded protein is CASSLGRTSGRAAGELFF.

This sequence joins TRBV3-1 (or the pseudogene TRBV3-2) and TRBJ2-2; 13 nucleotides agree with TRBD2. The V gene's germline CDR1 is LGHDT and CDR2 YNNKEL (reference sequence). The CDR3 runs to 20 residues. V dropped 1 base and J dropped 5; count of bases not matched to a gene: 13. CDR3 sequence: CASSQGVGLAGASGTGELFF. DNA for the CDR3: TGTGCCAGCAGCCAAGGAGTTGGACTAGCGGGGGCCTCGGGGACCGGGGAGCTGTTTTTT.

This chain uses TRBV19 with TRBJ2-7; 11 nucleotides line up with TRBD2. This CDR3 region has 16 residues. Germline assignment: CDR1 LNHDA and CDR2 SQIVND (reference sequence). V gave up 3 bases and J gave up 1 base; unmatched junction bases: 5. CDR3 sequence (DNA): TGTGCCAGTAGTATGGGGCTAGCGGGAGGTTCCTACGAGCAGTACTTC. This translates into CASSMGLAGGSYEQYF.

J is TRBJ1-2 and V is TRBV13; the D is unclear. This CDR3 region has 14 residues. CDR1 and CDR2 (germline): PRHDT, FYEKMQ (reference sequence). V was clipped by 6 bases and J by 7 bases, with 18 bases between them. CDR3 sequence reads: CASSLRGVESGYTF. CDR3 sequence (DNA): TGTGCCAGCAGTCTTCGCGGGGTAGAGAGTGGCTACACCTTC.

The chain has TRBV27 and TRBJ2-3; 7 bases agree with TRBD2. The CDR3 length is 15 residues. CDR1 MNHEY and CDR2 SMNVEV come from the germline V gene (reference sequence). The V and J ends lost 5 bases and 2 bases, in that order; junction bases with no gene match: 7. The CDR3 coding sequence is TGTGCCAGCAGTCTATGGCGGGAGTACACAGATACGCAGTATTTT. Amino acid sequence: CASSLWREYTDTQYF.

A few counts support this clone. The chain carries TRBV5-1 and TRBJ1-1, with D unresolved. Between the trimmed V and J ends, which lost 4 bases and 4 bases, there was a span of 17 bases. CDR3 length: 15 amino acids. Germline CDR1 is SGHRS and CDR2 is YFSETQ. CDR3 loop: CASSRAAAYGTEAFF. The CDR3 DNA sequence: TGCGCCAGCAGCAGGGCCGCCGCTTATGGCACTGAAGCTTTCTTT.

The chain uses TRBV27 and TRBJ1-1, with TRBD1 as a possible D gene (5 bases). CDR3 length: 14 amino acids. Germline lookup yields CDR1 MNHEY and CDR2 SMNVEV (reference sequence). V was pared by 7 bases and J by 3 bases, with 15 bases between. DNA of the CDR3: TGTGCCAGCAAATTCGACAGAGTGGACACTGAAGCTTTCTTT. This codes for CASKFDRVDTEAFF.

The CDR3 loop reads CASRPTPRTGELFF. In DNA form, the CDR3 reads TGTGCCAGCAGACCGACTCCGCGTACCGGGGAGCTGTTTTTT. The rearrangement uses TRBV5-4 and TRBJ2-2; no reliable D call. Germline-derived CDR1 and CDR2 are SGHNT and YYREEE (reference sequence). The CDR3 runs to 14 residues. The ends were cut back, 5 bases at V and 5 bases at J, with 13 bases in the middle.

V gene TRBV6-5 combines with J gene TRBJ2-5; TRBD2 matches 13 bases. Germline V gives CDR1 MNHEY, CDR2 SVGAGI. This CDR3 comprises 16 residues. With 3 bases clipped from V and 3 bases from J, the junction kept 4 bases outside the gene matches. CDR3 nucleotide sequence: TGTGCCAGCAGTTATCTCGGACTAGCGGGGGAAGAGACCCAGTACTTC. It specifies CASSYLGLAGEETQYF.

The V and J genes are TRBV6-5 and TRBJ2-1; TRBD1 is a possible D gene (6 bases). The germline V and J ends were trimmed by 0 bases and 2 bases, with 11 bases remaining between them. CDR3 length equals 16 residues. In germline, CDR1 is MNHEY, CDR2 SVGAGI. The CDR3 here is CASSYSGTIPYNEQFF. The CDR3 DNA reads as TGTGCCAGCAGTTACTCCGGGACAATCCCCTACAATGAGCAGTTCTTC.